The 17 T cell receptor beta chains below come from one sample, sequenced in a study of cytomegalovirus exposure and HLA in healthy donors. The PCR was carried out with 60 Vbeta primers and 13 Jbeta primers. Profiled with immunoSEQ multiplex PCR; TCRdb holds only in-frame clones, not every one. The table lists approximately 140,000 clones. Sample: PBMCs. The receptors were gathered from a woman aged 50 to 65 in good health and CMV-seronegative.

The chain recombines TRBV28 with TRBJ1-2; TRBD1 might be the D (6 bases). CDR3 length: 14 residues. Trimming left V 6 bases short and J 0 bases short, with 11 bases between. Germline loops: CDR1 MDHEN, CDR2 SYDVKM. The CDR3 DNA is TGTGCCAGCAGGATCAGGGGCGCTAACTATGGCTACACCTTC. Translation: CASRIRGANYGYTF.

The V and J genes are TRBV5-5 and TRBJ1-2; TRBD1 matches at 7 bases. Germline assignment: CDR1 SGHKS and CDR2 YYEKEE (reference sequence). This CDR3 region has 13 residues. The trim removed 2 bases at V and 7 bases at J, leaving 5 bases unmatched. CDR3 sequence reads: CASSFGTDGGYTF. Here the CDR3 DNA reads TGTGCCAGCAGCTTCGGGACAGATGGTGGCTACACCTTC.

The chain is built from TRBV9 and TRBJ2-1, with TRBD2 matching 9 bases. Per germline, CDR1 SGDLS and CDR2 YYNGEE. The CDR3 runs to 18 residues. V lost 2 bases and J lost 0; bases outside the gene matches: 9. The CDR3 coding sequence is TGTGCCAGCAGCGTTCGCGGGGGGGTGATCTACTCCTACAATGAGCAGTTCTTC. This gives the protein CASSVRGGVIYSYNEQFF.

The chain carries TRBV28 and TRBJ2-7, with TRBD2 matching over 13 bases. The CDR3 covers 16 residues. Per the germline V gene, CDR1 is MDHEN and CDR2 is SYDVKM. Trimming took 5 bases from V and 7 from J; bases not matched to a gene: 11. The CDR3 reads CASSTVGTSGVWEQYF. CDR3 nucleotides: TGTGCCAGCAGTACAGTCGGGACTAGCGGGGTCTGGGAGCAGTACTTC.

The CDR3 here is CASSLRGGLGTDTQYF. DNA for the CDR3: TGTGCCAGCAGCTTAAGGGGGGGATTAGGCACAGATACGCAGTATTTT. The chain couples TRBV7-2 to TRBJ2-3, with D possibly being TRBD2 (7 bases). The V gene lost 2 bases and the J gene lost 1 base, with 13 bases spanning the gap. The germline V gene encodes CDR1 SGHTA and CDR2 FQGNSA. The CDR3 covers 16 residues.

The J gene is TRBJ1-2, the V gene TRBV28, with a possible D match to TRBD1 (6 bases). The CDR3 contains 13 residues. Trimming cost V 6 bases and J 2 bases, with 10 bases left between them. CDR1 and CDR2 (germline): MDHEN, SYDVKM. In DNA form, the CDR3 reads TGTGCCAGCAGAACAGGGTTCAACTATGGCTACACCTTC. This translates into CASRTGFNYGYTF.

The J gene is TRBJ2-3, the V gene TRBV11-3, with TRBD1 matching 10 bases. The V gene's germline CDR1 is SGHNT and CDR2 YENEEA. The J segment lost 2 bases and the V segment lost 5 bases, leaving 7 bases of the junction unmatched. This CDR3 has 16 amino acids. The CDR3 DNA follows: TGTGCCAGCAGCGCCCGACAGGGGGCTTTCACAGATACGCAGTATTTT. Translated: CASSARQGAFTDTQYF. Full variable domain (outside the CDR3, taken from reference TRBV11-3 and TRBJ2-3): EAGVVQSPRYKIIEKKQPVAFWCNPISGHNTLYWYLQNLGQGPELLIRYENEEAVDDSQLPKDRFSAERLKGVDSTLKIQPAELGDSAVYLCASSARQGAFTDTQYFGPGTRLTVL.

The CDR3 coding sequence is TGTGCCAGCAGACGGCGGGGACGGGTCCAAGAGACCCAGTACTTC. Translating it yields CASRRRGRVQETQYF. The V and J genes are TRBV6-5 and TRBJ2-5, with D possibly being TRBD2 (6 bases). With 6 bases removed from V and 1 base from J, the gap between germline ends came to 15 bases. Germline loops: CDR1 MNHEY, CDR2 SVGAGI. There are 15 residues in the CDR3.

The chain joins TRBV7-2 to TRBJ1-4, with TRBD1 matching over 7 bases. Germline CDR1 reads SGHTA; CDR2 reads FQGNSA. J lost 7 bases, V lost 5 bases, and 10 bases had no gene match. The CDR3 runs to 15 residues. CDR3 in amino acids: CASSTQTGTGEKLFF. The CDR3 nucleotides read TGTGCCAGCAGCACTCAGACAGGGACGGGTGAAAAACTGTTTTTT.

The chain couples TRBV27 to TRBJ2-7; perhaps TRBD1 as D (6 bases). This CDR3 contains 14 residues. Per germline, CDR1 MNHEY and CDR2 SMNVEV (reference sequence). The V end lost 10 bases, the J end lost 6 bases, and 22 bases lay between the germline ends. The CDR3 spells CATMRLAEQGEQYF. In nucleotides, the CDR3 is TGTGCCACCATGAGACTTGCAGAACAGGGCGAGCAGTACTTC.

The chain links TRBV9 to TRBJ1-3; D is possibly TRBD1 (5 bases). The germline V and J ends were trimmed by 3 bases and 0 bases, with 16 bases remaining between them. Germline CDR1 SGDLS, CDR2 YYNGEE. The CDR3 loop spans 17 amino acids. As DNA, the CDR3 is TGTGCCAGCAGCGGAGGAGCGGGGCAGAACTCTGGAAACACCATATATTTT. The encoded protein is CASSGGAGQNSGNTIYF.

V usage is TRBV30 and J usage is TRBJ2-2, with TRBD2 matching over 7 bases. Trimming cost V 3 bases and J 3 bases; bases outside gene matches: 13. The CDR3 sequence is 17 residues long. Germline V gives CDR1 GTSNPN, CDR2 SVGIG (reference sequence). The chain's CDR3 is CAWSLGGKQVYTGELFF. The CDR3 region has the DNA TGTGCCTGGAGCCTGGGGGGGAAACAGGTGTACACCGGGGAGCTGTTTTTT.

The rearrangement joins TRBV18 to TRBJ2-1, with a tentative D call TRBD2 (5 bases). The V gene lost 2 bases and the J gene lost 6 bases, with 11 bases spanning the gap. This CDR3 region has 14 residues. Germline V gives CDR1 KGHSH, CDR2 LQKENI. Here the CDR3 DNA reads TGTGCCAGCTCACCAGAAAGAGGGAGCAATGAGCAGTTCTTC. As protein: CASSPERGSNEQFF.

The V and J genes are TRBV5-4 and TRBJ2-5, with D perhaps matching TRBD2 (5 bases). The CDR3 spans 14 residues. Germline loops: CDR1 SGHNT, CDR2 YYREEE (reference sequence). Deletions cut 0 bases from V and 5 bases from J, with 11 bases between. The CDR3 sequence is CASSLEASRETQYF. The DNA for the CDR3 is TGTGCCAGCAGCTTGGAAGCTAGCCGGGAGACCCAGTACTTC.

The chain joins TRBV19 to TRBJ1-5; TRBD1 is a possible D gene (6 bases). V lost 3 bases and J 7 bases, leaving 16 bases between the germline ends. The germline CDR1 and CDR2 sequences are LNHDA and SQIVND (reference sequence). The length of the CDR3 is 15 residues. As DNA, the CDR3 is TGTGCCAGTAGTATTATCCCAGGGGAGGGACAGCCCCAGCATTTT. Translating gives CASSIIPGEGQPQHF.

V is TRBV5-1 and J is TRBJ2-2, with 7 bases lining up with TRBD2. After removal of 3 bases from V and 0 bases from J, the junction contained 20 bases not matched to a gene. The CDR3 consists of 21 residues. From germline, CDR1 is SGHRS and CDR2 YFSETQ. This CDR3 reads CASSSPHPRTRGSANTGELFF. CDR3 DNA: TGCGCCAGCAGCTCCCCCCATCCTCGGACTAGAGGTTCCGCGAACACCGGGGAGCTGTTTTTT.

The rearrangement links TRBV7-2 to TRBJ2-1, with D maybe TRBD2 (6 bases). In germline, CDR1 is SGHTA, CDR2 FQGNSA. Trimming pared 4 bases from V and 7 bases from J, leaving 8 bases between. CDR3 length: 12 residues. Here the CDR3 DNA reads TGTGCCAGCAGCTGGGGGGTGAATGAGCAGTTCTTC. Its translation: CASSWGVNEQFF.